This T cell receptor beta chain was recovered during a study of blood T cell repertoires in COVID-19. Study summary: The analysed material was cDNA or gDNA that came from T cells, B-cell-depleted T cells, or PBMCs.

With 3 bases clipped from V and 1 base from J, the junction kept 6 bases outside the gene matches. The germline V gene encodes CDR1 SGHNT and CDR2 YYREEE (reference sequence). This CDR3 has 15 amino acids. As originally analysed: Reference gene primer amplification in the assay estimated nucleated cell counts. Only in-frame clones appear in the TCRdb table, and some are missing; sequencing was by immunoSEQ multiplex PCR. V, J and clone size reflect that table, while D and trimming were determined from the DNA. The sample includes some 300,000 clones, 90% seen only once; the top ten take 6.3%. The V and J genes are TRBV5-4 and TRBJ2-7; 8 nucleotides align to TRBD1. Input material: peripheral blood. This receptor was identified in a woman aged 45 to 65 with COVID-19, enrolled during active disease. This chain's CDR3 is CASSSRTGRSYEQYF. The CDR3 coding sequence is TGTGCCAGCAGCTCCCGGACAGGGAGATCCTACGAGCAGTACTTC.